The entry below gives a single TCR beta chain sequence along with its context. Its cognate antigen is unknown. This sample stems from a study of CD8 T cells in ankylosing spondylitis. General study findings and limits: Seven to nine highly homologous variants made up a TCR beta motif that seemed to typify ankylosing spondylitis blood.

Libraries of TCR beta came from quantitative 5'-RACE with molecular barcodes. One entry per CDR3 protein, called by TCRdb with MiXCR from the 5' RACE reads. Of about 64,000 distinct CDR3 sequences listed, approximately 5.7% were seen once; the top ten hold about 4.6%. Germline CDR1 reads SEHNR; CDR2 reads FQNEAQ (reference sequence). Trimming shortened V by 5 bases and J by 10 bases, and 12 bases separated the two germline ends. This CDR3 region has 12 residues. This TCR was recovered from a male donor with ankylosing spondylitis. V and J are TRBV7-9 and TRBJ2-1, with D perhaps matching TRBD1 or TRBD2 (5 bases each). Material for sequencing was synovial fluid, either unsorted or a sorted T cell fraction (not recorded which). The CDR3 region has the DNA TGTGCCAGCAGCGCAGTCCGGGACGAGCAGTTCTTC. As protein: CASSAVRDEQFF.